This T cell receptor (beta chain) was captured in a study of Ad26.COV2.S vaccination and SARS-CoV-2 variants. Study-level findings and limits: Placebo and vaccine recipients had non-spike TCR breadth that was similar. Post-vaccination breadth of spike-specific CD8+ and CD4+ T cell responses was reportedly substantial. The TCR breadth and depth analyses may have understated or missed part of the total T cell responses.

This table comes from immunoSEQ multiplex PCR, and its TCRdb copy is limited to in-frame clones, with some not included. The data contain about 260,000 clones, approximately 90% of them singletons. A note on this clone: Its antigen is as yet unknown.

Germline CDR1 MGHDK, CDR2 SYGVNS. This CDR3 is 17 amino acids long. Germline trimming cut 3 bases from V and 5 bases from J; bases unmatched to any gene: 11. As for treatment: roughly 20 received Ad26.COV2.S at low or high dose, single or two shots; 5 received placebo; per-sample allocation not given. All samples were drawn on day 63, counting from the first vaccine or placebo injection. Sequencing used peripheral blood, obtained in a trial of Ad26.COV2.S vaccine versus placebo. This clonotype originated in a person aged 18-65 years who received the Ad26.COV2.S COVID-19 vaccine or a placebo. The genes are TRBV25-1 and TRBJ2-5; 11 bases fit TRBD1. Written as DNA, the CDR3 is TGTGCCAGCAGTGACATAGGGGAGGACAGGGGGCAGGAGACCCAGTACTTC. This codes for CASSDIGEDRGQETQYF.